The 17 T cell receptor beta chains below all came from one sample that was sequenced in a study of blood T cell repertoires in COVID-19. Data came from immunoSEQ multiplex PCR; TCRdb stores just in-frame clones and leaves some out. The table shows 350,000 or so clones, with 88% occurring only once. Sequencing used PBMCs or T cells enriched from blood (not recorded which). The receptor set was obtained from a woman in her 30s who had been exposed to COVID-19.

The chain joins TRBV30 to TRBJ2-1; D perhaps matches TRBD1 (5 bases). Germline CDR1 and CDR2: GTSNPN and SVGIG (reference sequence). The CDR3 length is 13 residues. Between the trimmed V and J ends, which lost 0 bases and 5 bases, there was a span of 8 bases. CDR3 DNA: TGTGCCTGGAGTGTAGGGGTTGACAATGAGCAGTTCTTC. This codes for CAWSVGVDNEQFF.

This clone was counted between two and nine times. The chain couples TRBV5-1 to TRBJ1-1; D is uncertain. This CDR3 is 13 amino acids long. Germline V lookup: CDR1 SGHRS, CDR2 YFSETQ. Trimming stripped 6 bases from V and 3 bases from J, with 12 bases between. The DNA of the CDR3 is TGCGCCAGCACGGAGGGAGAGGACACTGAAGCTTTCTTT. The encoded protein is CASTEGEDTEAFF.

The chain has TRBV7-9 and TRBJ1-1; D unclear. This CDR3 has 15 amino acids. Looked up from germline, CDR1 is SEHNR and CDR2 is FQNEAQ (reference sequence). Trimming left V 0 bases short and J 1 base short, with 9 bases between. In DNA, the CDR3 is TGTGCCAGCAGCTTAGCGAGGGAGGGGAACACTGAAGCTTTCTTT. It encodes CASSLAREGNTEAFF.

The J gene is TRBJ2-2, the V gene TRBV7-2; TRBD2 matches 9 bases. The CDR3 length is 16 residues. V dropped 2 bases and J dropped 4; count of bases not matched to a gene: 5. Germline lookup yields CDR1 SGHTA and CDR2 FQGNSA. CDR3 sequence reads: CASSLTAGGLTGELFF. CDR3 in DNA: TGTGCCAGCAGCTTAACAGCGGGAGGCCTCACCGGGGAGCTGTTTTTT.

The CDR3 DNA reads TGCAGCGTCCGGGGTACTAATGAAAAACTGTTTTTT. Translated: CSVRGTNEKLFF. This chain connects TRBV29-1 to TRBJ1-4; D ambiguous. The CDR3 has 12 residues. The germline CDR1 and CDR2 sequences are SQVTM and ANQGSEA. Trimming pared 6 bases from V and 2 bases from J, leaving 7 bases between.

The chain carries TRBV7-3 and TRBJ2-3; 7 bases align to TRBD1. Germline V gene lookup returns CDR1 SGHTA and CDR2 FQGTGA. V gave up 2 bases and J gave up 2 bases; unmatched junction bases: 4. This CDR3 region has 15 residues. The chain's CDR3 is CASSLGTAPTDTQYF. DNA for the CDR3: TGTGCCAGCAGCTTAGGGACAGCCCCCACAGATACGCAGTATTTT.

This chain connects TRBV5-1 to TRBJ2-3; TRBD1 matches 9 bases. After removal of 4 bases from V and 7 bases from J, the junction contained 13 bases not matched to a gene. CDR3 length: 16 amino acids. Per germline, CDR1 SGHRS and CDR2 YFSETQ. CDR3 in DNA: TGCGCCAGCAGCCAGAGGGTTTCCGGGACAGGGAATACGCAGTATTTT. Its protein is CASSQRVSGTGNTQYF.

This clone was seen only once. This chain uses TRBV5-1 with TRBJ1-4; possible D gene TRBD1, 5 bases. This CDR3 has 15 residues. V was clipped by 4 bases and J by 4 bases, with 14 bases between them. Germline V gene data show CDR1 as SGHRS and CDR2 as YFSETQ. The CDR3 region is CASSARAGNNEKLFF. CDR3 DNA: TGCGCCAGCAGCGCCCGGGCAGGGAATAATGAAAAACTGTTTTTT.

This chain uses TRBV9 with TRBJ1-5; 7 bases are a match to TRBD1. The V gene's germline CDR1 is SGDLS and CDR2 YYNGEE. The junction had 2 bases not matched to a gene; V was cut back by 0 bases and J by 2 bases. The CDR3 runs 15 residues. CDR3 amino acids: CASSVEGAGNQPQHF. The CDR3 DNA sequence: TGTGCCAGCAGCGTAGAGGGGGCCGGCAATCAGCCCCAGCATTTT.

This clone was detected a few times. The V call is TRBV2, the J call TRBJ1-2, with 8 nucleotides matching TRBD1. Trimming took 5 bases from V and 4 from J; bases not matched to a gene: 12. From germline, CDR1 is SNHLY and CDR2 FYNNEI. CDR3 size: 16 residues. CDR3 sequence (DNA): TGTGCCAGCAGTTTTAAGGACAGGGTGGTTCCCTATGGCTACACCTTC. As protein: CASSFKDRVVPYGYTF. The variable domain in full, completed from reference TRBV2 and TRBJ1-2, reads EPEVTQTPSHQVTQMGQEVILRCVPISNHLYFYWYRQILGQKVEFLVSFYNNEISEKSEIFDDQFSVERPDGSNFTLKIRSTKLEDSAMYFCASSFKDRVVPYGYTFGSGTRLTVV.

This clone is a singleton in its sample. The CDR3 region has the DNA TGTGCCAGCAGCCTCGGCGCCGTAAGCGAAAACATTCAGTACTTC. As protein: CASSLGAVSENIQYF. The chain has TRBV5-8 and TRBJ2-4; D is unresolved. Trimming shortened V by 4 bases and J by 5 bases, and 16 bases separated the two germline ends. CDR1 SGHTS and CDR2 YDEGEE come from the germline V gene. CDR3 length equals 15 residues.

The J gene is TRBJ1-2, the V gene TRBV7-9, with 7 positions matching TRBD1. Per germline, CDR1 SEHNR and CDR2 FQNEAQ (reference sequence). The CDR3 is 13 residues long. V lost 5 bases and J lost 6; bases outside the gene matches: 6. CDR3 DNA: TGTGCCAGCAGCAAGAGGGACAGACATGGCTACACCTTC. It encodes CASSKRDRHGYTF.

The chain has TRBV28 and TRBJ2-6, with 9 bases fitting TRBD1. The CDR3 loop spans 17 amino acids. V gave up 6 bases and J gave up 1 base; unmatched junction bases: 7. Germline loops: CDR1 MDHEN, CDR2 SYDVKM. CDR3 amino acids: CASSRDRVLSGANVLTF. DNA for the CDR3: TGTGCCAGCAGCCGGGACAGGGTATTGTCTGGGGCCAACGTCCTGACTTTC.

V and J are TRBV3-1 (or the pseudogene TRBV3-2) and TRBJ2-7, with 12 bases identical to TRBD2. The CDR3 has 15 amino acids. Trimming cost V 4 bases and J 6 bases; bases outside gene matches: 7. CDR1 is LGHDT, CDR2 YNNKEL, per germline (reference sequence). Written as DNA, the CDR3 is TGTGCCAGCAGCCCAAGACTAGCGGGAGTAGCCGAGCAGTACTTC. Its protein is CASSPRLAGVAEQYF.

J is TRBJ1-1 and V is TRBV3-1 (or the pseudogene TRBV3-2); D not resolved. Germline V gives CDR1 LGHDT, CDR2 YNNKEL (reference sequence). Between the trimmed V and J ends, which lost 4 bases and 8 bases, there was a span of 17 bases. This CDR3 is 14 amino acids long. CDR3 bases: TGTGCCAGCAGCCCGCCTCTTGTGGGCCAGGAAGCTTTCTTT. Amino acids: CASSPPLVGQEAFF.

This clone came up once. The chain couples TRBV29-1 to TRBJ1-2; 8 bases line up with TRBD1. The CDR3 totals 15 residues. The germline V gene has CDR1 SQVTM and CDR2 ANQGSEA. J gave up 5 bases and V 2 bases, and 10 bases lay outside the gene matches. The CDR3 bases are TGCAGCGTTGAAACCCCGACAGGGGCAGGGTATGGCTACACCTTC. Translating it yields CSVETPTGAGYGYTF.

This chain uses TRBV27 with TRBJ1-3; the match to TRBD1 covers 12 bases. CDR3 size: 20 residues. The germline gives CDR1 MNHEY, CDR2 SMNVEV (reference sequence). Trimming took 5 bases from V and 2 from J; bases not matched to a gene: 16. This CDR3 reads CASSRVRDRGLTAAGNTIYF. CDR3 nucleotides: TGTGCCAGCAGTCGAGTCCGGGACAGGGGGCTAACGGCCGCTGGAAACACCATATATTTT.